Listed here are 18 T cell receptor beta chains from one sample, sequenced in a study of blood T cell repertoires in COVID-19. Profiled with immunoSEQ multiplex PCR; TCRdb holds only in-frame clones, not every one. The data contain roughly 220,000 clones, about 91% of them singletons. Source material: PBMCs or T cells enriched from blood (not recorded which). These receptors came from a woman aged 45-60 years with acute COVID-19.

This chain links TRBV5-5 with TRBJ2-7; weak D call: TRBD2 (6 bases). The germline V gene encodes CDR1 SGHKS and CDR2 YYEKEE (reference sequence). CDR3 length: 14 residues. V lost 4 bases and J 2 bases, leaving 13 bases between the germline ends. This CDR3 reads CASSDGTGAYEQYF. DNA for the CDR3: TGTGCCAGCAGCGACGGGACTGGGGCCTACGAGCAGTACTTC.

The rearrangement links TRBV7-9 to TRBJ1-4, with D unresolved. Trimming took 1 base from V and 0 from J, leaving 12 bases between them. CDR1 and CDR2 from the germline V gene are SEHNR and FQNEAQ (reference sequence). The CDR3 has 17 amino acids. CDR3 sequence (DNA): TGTGCCAGCAGCTTAGTCAGACAAGCCGCAACTAATGAAAAACTGTTTTTT. It is translated as CASSLVRQAATNEKLFF. The whole variable domain, filled in from reference TRBV7-9 and TRBJ1-4, reads DTGVSQNPRHKITKRGQNVTFRCDPISEHNRLYWYRQTLGQGPEFLTYFQNEAQLEKSRLLSDRFSAERPKGSFSTLEIQRTEQGDSAMYLCASSLVRQAATNEKLFFGSGTQLSVL.

The gene calls are TRBV24-1 and TRBJ2-3; D might be TRBD2 (5 bases). This CDR3 contains 17 residues. V was shortened by 3 bases and J by 0 bases, with 15 bases between the two germline ends. The germline V gene encodes CDR1 KGHDR and CDR2 SFDVKD. The CDR3 loop is CATSDPRGPTSTDTQYF. In nucleotides, the CDR3 is TGTGCCACCAGTGATCCGCGAGGGCCAACTAGCACAGATACGCAGTATTTT.

The chain employs TRBV19 and TRBJ2-1; D ambiguous. V gave up 3 bases and J gave up 0 bases, with 9 bases separating them. The CDR3 has 15 residues. In germline, CDR1 is LNHDA, CDR2 SQIVND (reference sequence). The CDR3 DNA is TGTGCCAGTAGTATCGAGAGAAGCTCCTACAATGAGCAGTTCTTC. It specifies CASSIERSSYNEQFF.

The chain uses TRBV27 and TRBJ2-2, with 13 bases lining up with TRBD2. In germline, CDR1 is MNHEY, CDR2 SMNVEV (reference sequence). V shed 5 bases, J shed 6 bases, and the junction held 6 bases outside the gene matches. The CDR3 totals 16 residues. CDR3 protein: CASSGWTSGSPGELFF. The DNA for the CDR3 is TGTGCCAGCAGTGGATGGACTAGCGGGAGTCCCGGGGAGCTGTTTTTT.

This sequence joins TRBV3-1 (or the pseudogene TRBV3-2) and TRBJ1-2; no clear D. Trimming left V 0 bases short and J 5 bases short, with 10 bases between. This CDR3 has 14 residues. Germline assignment: CDR1 LGHDT and CDR2 YNNKEL (reference sequence). The CDR3 sequence: CASSQEGGGYGYTF. CDR3 DNA: TGTGCCAGCAGCCAAGAGGGAGGAGGATATGGCTACACCTTC.

The rearrangement links TRBV25-1 to TRBJ2-1; 7 positions match TRBD2. Germline CDR1 is MGHDK and CDR2 is SYGVNS. CDR3 size: 14 residues. The J segment lost 5 bases and the V segment lost 5 bases, leaving 6 bases of the junction unmatched. The CDR3 loop reads CASSHPAGNNEQFF. CDR3 DNA: TGTGCCAGCAGTCATCCAGCGGGGAACAATGAGCAGTTCTTC.

The rearrangement uses TRBV18 and TRBJ2-4; no firm D call. Trimming pared 3 bases from V and 0 bases from J, leaving 9 bases between. There are 15 residues in the CDR3. Germline V CDR1 and CDR2: KGHSH, LQKENI. CDR3 sequence: CASSPGEIAKNIQYF. DNA for the CDR3: TGTGCCAGCTCACCGGGCGAGATAGCCAAAAACATTCAGTACTTC.

The rearrangement uses TRBV30 and TRBJ2-7, with 11 bases matching TRBD2. This CDR3 contains 14 residues. Unmatched junction bases numbered 0, after V lost 1 base and J lost 1 base. The germline V gene encodes CDR1 GTSNPN and CDR2 SVGIG (reference sequence). CDR3 nucleotide sequence: TGTGCCTGGAGTGGGACTAGCGGGTCCTACGAGCAGTACTTC. Amino acid sequence: CAWSGTSGSYEQYF.

The DNA for the CDR3 is TGTGCCAGCAGCTTGTTTCAGGGCATCAACACTGAAGCTTTCTTT. This encodes CASSLFQGINTEAFF. The chain is built from TRBV5-5 and TRBJ1-1; D is perhaps TRBD1 (5 bases). CDR1 and CDR2 (germline): SGHKS, YYEKEE (reference sequence). The V gene lost 1 base and the J gene lost 2 bases, with 12 bases spanning the gap. CDR3 length: 15 residues.

V and J are TRBV7-2 and TRBJ2-4; no clear D. The CDR3 loop spans 16 amino acids. Germline CDR1 and CDR2: SGHTA and FQGNSA. V lost 4 bases, J lost 6 bases, and 19 bases lay in between. CDR3 sequence: CASSSAHSVLVNIQYF. The CDR3 nucleotides are TGTGCCAGCAGCTCAGCTCACTCTGTACTGGTAAACATTCAGTACTTC.

This chain links TRBV11-2 with TRBJ2-7; weak D call: TRBD1 (7 bases). CDR3 length: 14 amino acids. The V end was cut by 4 bases, the J end by 6 bases, with 16 bases between. CDR1 SGHAT and CDR2 FQNNGV come from the germline V gene. The CDR3 sequence: CASSSQGGVGEQYF. CDR3 nucleotide sequence: TGTGCCAGCAGCTCGCAGGGGGGAGTGGGCGAGCAGTACTTC.

V gene TRBV5-1 combines with J gene TRBJ2-7; D unresolved. V lost 3 bases and J 1 base, leaving 11 bases between the germline ends. The CDR3 spans 14 residues. Germline CDR1 reads SGHRS; CDR2 reads YFSETQ. The CDR3 sequence: CASSSDALSYEQYF. The CDR3, as DNA: TGCGCCAGCAGCTCTGATGCACTTTCCTACGAGCAGTACTTC. The whole variable domain, filled in from reference TRBV5-1 and TRBJ2-7, reads KAGVTQTPRYLIKTRGQQVTLSCSPISGHRSVSWYQQTPGQGLQFLFEYFSETQRNKGNFPGRFSGRQFSNSRSEMNVSTLELGDSALYLCASSSDALSYEQYFGPGTRLTVT.

This chain connects TRBV11-3 to TRBJ2-1; 14 bases fit TRBD2. V trimming: 5 bases; J trimming: 4 bases; junction bases outside the gene matches: 7. Germline-derived CDR1 and CDR2 are SGHNT and YENEEA. CDR3 length: 17 amino acids. Here the CDR3 DNA reads TGTGCCAGCAGCCCTGGGACTAGCGGGAGTGCGTACAATGAGCAGTTCTTC. The encoded protein is CASSPGTSGSAYNEQFF.

The chain links TRBV30 to TRBJ2-3; perhaps TRBD1 as D (5 bases). CDR1 GTSNPN and CDR2 SVGIG come from the germline V gene (reference sequence). Trimming left V 3 bases short and J 11 bases short, with 9 bases between. The CDR3 runs to 10 residues. The CDR3, as DNA: TGTGCCTGGAGACAGGAAAGGCAGTATTTT. The encoded protein is CAWRQERQYF.

The chain has TRBV27 and TRBJ1-2; TRBD1 matches 8 bases. In germline, CDR1 is MNHEY, CDR2 SMNVEV (reference sequence). The ends lost 5 bases at V and 11 bases at J; junction bases unmatched: 10. The length of the CDR3 is 13 residues. The CDR3 is CASSPRQGSRYTF. In nucleotides, the CDR3 is TGTGCCAGCAGTCCCCGACAGGGGTCACGGTACACCTTC.

The V and J genes are TRBV4-2 and TRBJ1-4; TRBD1 aligns across 8 bases. From germline, CDR1 is LGHNA and CDR2 YNFKEQ. CDR3 size: 15 residues. V trimming: 2 bases; J trimming: 7 bases; junction bases outside the gene matches: 6. Here the CDR3 DNA reads TGTGCCAGCAGCCAATCCCCGACAGGGGTTGAAAAACTGTTTTTT. Encoded protein: CASSQSPTGVEKLFF.

The V call is TRBV19, the J call TRBJ2-2; D may be TRBD1 (6 bases). The germline CDR1 and CDR2 sequences are LNHDA and SQIVND (reference sequence). CDR3 length: 14 residues. V was clipped by 4 bases and J by 4 bases, with 10 bases between them. CDR3 protein: CASSTQGATGELFF. CDR3 bases: TGTGCCAGTAGTACACAGGGAGCCACCGGGGAGCTGTTTTTT.